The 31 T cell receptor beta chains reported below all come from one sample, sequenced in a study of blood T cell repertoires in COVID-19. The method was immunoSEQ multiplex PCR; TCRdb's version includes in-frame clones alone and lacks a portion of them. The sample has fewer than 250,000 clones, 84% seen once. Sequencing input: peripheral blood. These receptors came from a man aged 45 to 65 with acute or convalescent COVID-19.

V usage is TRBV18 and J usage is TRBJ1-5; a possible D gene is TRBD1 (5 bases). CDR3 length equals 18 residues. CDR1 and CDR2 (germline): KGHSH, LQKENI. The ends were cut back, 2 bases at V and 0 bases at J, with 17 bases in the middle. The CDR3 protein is CASSPFPTASGSNQPQHF. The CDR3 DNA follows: TGTGCCAGCTCACCATTCCCGACAGCCTCGGGTAGCAATCAGCCCCAGCATTTT.

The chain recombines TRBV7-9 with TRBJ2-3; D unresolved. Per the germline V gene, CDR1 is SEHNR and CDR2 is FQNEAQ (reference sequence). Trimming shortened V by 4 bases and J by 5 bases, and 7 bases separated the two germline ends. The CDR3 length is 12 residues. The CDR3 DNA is TGTGCCAGCAGCTCCTTTATAGATACGCAGTATTTT. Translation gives CASSSFIDTQYF.

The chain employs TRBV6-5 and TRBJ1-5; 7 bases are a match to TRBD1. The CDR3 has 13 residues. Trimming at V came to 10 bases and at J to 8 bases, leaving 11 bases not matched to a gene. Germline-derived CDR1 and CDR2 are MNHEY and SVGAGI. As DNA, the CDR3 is TGTGCCACTACCGGGACAGATGGAAAGCCCCAGCATTTT. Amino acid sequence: CATTGTDGKPQHF.

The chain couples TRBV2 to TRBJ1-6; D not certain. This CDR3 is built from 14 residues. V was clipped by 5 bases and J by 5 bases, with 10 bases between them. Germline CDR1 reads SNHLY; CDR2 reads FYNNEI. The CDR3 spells CASSPPRDNSPLHF. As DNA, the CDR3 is TGTGCCAGCAGTCCCCCACGGGATAATTCACCCCTCCACTTT.

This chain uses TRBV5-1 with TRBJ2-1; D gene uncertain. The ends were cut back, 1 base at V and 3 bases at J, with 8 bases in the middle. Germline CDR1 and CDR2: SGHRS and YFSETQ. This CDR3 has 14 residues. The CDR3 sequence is CASSLRDNYNEQFF. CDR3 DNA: TGCGCCAGCAGCTTGCGCGATAACTACAATGAGCAGTTCTTC.

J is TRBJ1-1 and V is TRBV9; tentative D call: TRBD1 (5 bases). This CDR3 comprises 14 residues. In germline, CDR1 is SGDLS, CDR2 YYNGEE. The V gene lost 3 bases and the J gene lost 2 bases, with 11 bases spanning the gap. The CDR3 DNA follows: TGTGCCAGCAGCGGAGGACACCCAAACACTGAAGCTTTCTTT. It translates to CASSGGHPNTEAFF. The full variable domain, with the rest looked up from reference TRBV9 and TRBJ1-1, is DSGVTQTPKHLITATGQRVTLRCSPRSGDLSVYWYQQSLDQGLQFLIQYYNGEERAKGNILERFSAQQFPDLHSELNLSSLELGDSALYFCASSGGHPNTEAFFGQGTRLTVV.

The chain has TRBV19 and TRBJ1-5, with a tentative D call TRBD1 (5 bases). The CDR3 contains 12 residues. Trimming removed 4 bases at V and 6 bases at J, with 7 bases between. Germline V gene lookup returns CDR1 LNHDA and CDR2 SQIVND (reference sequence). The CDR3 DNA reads TGTGCCAGTAGTACAGGGTTTCAGCCCCAGCATTTT. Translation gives CASSTGFQPQHF.

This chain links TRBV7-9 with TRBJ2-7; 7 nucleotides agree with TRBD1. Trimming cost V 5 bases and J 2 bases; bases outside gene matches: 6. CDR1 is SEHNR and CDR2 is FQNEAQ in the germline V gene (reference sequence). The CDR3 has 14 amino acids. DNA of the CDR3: TGTGCCAGCAGCGCCGGGACAGCTGCCTACGAGCAGTACTTC. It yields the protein CASSAGTAAYEQYF.

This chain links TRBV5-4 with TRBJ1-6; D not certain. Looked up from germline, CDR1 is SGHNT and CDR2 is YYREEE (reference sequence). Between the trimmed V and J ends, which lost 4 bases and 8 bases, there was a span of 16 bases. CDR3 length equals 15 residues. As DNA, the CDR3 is TGTGCCAGCAGCCTGATCGGGATGGTGGATTCACCCCTCCACTTT. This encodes CASSLIGMVDSPLHF.

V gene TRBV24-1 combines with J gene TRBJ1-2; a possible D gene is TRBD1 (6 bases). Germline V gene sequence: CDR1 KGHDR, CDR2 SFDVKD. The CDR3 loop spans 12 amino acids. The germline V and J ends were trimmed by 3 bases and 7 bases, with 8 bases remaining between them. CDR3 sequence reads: CATSDPDSGYTF. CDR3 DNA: TGTGCCACCAGTGATCCGGACAGTGGCTACACCTTC.

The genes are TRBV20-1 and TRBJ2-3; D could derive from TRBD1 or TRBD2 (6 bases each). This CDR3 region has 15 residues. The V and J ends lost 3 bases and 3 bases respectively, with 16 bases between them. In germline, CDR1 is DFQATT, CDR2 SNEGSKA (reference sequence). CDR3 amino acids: CSASGGLGGTDTQYF. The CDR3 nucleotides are TGCAGTGCTAGTGGGGGGCTAGGGGGTACAGATACGCAGTATTTT.

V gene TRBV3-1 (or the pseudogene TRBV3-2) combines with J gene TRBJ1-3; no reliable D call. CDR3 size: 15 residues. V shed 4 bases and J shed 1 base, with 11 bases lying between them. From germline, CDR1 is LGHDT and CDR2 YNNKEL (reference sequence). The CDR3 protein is CASSLPYSSGNTIYF. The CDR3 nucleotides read TGTGCCAGCAGCCTTCCCTACAGTTCTGGAAACACCATATATTTT.

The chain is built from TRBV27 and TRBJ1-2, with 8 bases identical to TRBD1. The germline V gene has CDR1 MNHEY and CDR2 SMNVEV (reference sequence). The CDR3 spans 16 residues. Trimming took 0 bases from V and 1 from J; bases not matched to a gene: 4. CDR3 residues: CASSLSGQEGNYGYTF. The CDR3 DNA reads TGTGCCAGCAGTTTATCGGGACAGGAGGGTAACTATGGCTACACCTTC.

CDR3 loop: CASSLWGRGLSYMNTEAFF. Here the CDR3 DNA reads TGTGCCAGCAGCCTATGGGGGCGGGGGCTTTCCTATATGAACACTGAAGCTTTCTTT. The rearrangement joins TRBV27 to TRBJ1-1; weak D call: TRBD1 (6 bases). Germline V gene data show CDR1 as MNHEY and CDR2 as SMNVEV (reference sequence). Trimming shortened V by 6 bases and J by 0 bases, and 26 bases separated the two germline ends. CDR3 length: 19 residues.

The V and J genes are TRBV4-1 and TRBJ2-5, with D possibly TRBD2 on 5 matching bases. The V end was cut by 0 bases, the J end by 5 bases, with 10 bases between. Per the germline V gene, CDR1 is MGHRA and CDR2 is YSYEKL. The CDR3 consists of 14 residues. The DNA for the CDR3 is TGCGCCAGCAGCCAAGATTCTAGCCTGGAGACCCAGTACTTC. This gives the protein CASSQDSSLETQYF.

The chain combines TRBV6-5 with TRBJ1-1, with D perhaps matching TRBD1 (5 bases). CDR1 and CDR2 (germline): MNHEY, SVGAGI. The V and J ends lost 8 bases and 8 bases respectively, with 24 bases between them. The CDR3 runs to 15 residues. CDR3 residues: CASRRALETEREAFF. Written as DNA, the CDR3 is TGTGCCAGCCGGAGAGCACTTGAGACAGAGAGGGAAGCTTTCTTT.

CDR3 loop: CASSPSRDLAYEQYF. The CDR3 nucleotides read TGTGCCAGCTCACCCTCCCGGGACTTGGCCTACGAGCAGTACTTC. The genes are TRBV18 and TRBJ2-7; D perhaps matches TRBD2 (6 bases). This CDR3 has 15 residues. Looked up from germline, CDR1 is KGHSH and CDR2 is LQKENI. V lost 3 bases, J lost 2 bases, and 14 bases lay in between.

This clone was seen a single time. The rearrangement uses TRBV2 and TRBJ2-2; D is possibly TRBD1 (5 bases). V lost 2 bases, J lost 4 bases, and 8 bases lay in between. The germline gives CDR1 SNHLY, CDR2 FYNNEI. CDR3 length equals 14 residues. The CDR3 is CASSERGFTGELFF. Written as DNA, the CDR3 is TGTGCCAGCAGTGAAAGGGGTTTCACCGGGGAGCTGTTTTTT.

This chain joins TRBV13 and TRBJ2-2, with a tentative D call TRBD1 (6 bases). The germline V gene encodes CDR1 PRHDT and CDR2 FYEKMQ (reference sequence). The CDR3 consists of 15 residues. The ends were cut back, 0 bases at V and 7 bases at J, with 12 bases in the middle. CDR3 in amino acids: CASSLGNRAVGELFF. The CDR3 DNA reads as TGTGCCAGCAGCTTAGGCAACAGGGCTGTCGGGGAGCTGTTTTTT. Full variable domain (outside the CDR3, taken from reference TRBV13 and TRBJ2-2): AAGVIQSPRHLIKEKRETATLKCYPIPRHDTVYWYQQGPGQDPQFLISFYEKMQSDKGSIPDRFSAQQFSDYHSELNMSSLELGDSALYFCASSLGNRAVGELFFGEGSRLTVL.

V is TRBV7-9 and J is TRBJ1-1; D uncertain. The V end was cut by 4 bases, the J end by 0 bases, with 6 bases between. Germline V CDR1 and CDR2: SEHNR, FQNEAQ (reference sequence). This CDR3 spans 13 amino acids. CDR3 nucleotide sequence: TGTGCCAGCAGCTCTCCTATGAACACTGAAGCTTTCTTT. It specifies CASSSPMNTEAFF. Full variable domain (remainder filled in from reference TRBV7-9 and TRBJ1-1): DTGVSQNPRHKITKRGQNVTFRCDPISEHNRLYWYRQTLGQGPEFLTYFQNEAQLEKSRLLSDRFSAERPKGSFSTLEIQRTEQGDSAMYLCASSSPMNTEAFFGQGTRLTVV.

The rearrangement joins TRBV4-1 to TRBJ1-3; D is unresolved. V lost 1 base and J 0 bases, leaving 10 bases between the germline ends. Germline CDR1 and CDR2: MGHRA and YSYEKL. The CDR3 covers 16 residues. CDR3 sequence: CASSQALRVSGNTIYF. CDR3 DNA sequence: TGCGCCAGCAGCCAAGCCCTCCGCGTCTCTGGAAACACCATATATTTT.

CDR3 coding DNA: TGCGCCAGCAGCCAAGGGGGAGCGGGAGGGACCATAGCCAAAAACATTCAGTACTTC. Amino acids: CASSQGGAGGTIAKNIQYF. The rearrangement links TRBV4-1 to TRBJ2-4; TRBD2 aligns across 10 bases. Germline lookup yields CDR1 MGHRA and CDR2 YSYEKL. V shed 1 base and J 0 bases; nucleotides not matched to a gene: 9. This CDR3 comprises 19 residues.

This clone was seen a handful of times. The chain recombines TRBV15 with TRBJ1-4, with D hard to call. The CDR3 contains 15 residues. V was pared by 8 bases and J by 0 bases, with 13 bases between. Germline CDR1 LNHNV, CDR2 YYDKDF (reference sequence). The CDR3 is CATGLRVATNEKLFF. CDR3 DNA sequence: TGTGCCACCGGGCTTCGAGTCGCAACTAATGAAAAACTGTTTTTT.

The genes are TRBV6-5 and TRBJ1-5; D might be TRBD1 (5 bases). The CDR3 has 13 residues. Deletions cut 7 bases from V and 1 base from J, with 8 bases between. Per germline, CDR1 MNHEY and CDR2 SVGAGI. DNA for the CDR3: TGTGCCAGCAAGCGGGGCAGCAATCAGCCCCAGCATTTT. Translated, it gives CASKRGSNQPQHF.

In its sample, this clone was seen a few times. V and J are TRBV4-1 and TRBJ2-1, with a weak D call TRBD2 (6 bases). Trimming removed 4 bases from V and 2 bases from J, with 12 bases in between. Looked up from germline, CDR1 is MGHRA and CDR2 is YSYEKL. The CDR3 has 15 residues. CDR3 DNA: TGCGCCAGCAGCCCCAAACTAGCCCCCTACAATGAGCAGTTCTTC. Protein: CASSPKLAPYNEQFF.

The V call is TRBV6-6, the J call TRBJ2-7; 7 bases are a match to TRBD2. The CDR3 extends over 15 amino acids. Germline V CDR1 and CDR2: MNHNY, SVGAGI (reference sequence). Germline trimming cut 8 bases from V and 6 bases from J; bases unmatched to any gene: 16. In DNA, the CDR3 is TGTGCCAGCGGGGTTGGGGGGAGGGGAGCTCGCGAGCAGTACTTC. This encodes CASGVGGRGAREQYF.

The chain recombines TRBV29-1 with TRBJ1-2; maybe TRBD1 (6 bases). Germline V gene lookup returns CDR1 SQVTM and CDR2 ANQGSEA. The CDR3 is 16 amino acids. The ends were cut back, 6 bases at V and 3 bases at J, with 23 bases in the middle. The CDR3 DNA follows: TGCAGCGTCGGCGAGCAAACGTCAGGGGCGTACTATGGCTACACCTTC. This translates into CSVGEQTSGAYYGYTF.

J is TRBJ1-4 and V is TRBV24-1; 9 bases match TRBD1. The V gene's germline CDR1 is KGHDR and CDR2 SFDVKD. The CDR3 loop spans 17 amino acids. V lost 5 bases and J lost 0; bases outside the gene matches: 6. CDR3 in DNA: TGTGCCACCAGTGCTACACAGGGGGCAGCAACTAATGAAAAACTGTTTTTT. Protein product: CATSATQGAATNEKLFF.

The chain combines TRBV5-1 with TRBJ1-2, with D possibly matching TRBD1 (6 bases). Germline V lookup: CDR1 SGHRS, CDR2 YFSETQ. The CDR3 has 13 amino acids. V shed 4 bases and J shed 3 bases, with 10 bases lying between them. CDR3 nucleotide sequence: TGCGCCAGCAGCCCAAACAGGGACTATGGCTACACCTTC. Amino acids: CASSPNRDYGYTF.

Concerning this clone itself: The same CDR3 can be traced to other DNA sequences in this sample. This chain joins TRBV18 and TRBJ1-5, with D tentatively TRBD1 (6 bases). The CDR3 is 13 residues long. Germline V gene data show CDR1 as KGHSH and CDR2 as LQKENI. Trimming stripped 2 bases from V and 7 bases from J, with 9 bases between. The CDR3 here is CASSPGGDQPQHF. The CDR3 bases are TGTGCCAGCTCACCAGGGGGCGACCAGCCCCAGCATTTT.

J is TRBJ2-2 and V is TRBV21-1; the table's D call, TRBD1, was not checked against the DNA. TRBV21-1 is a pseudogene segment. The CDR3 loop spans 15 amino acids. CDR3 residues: CASSNGQTNTGELFF. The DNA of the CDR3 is TGTGCCAGCAGCAATGGACAGACGAACACCGGGGAGCTGTTTTTT.